This T cell receptor beta chain stems from a study of blood T cell repertoires in COVID-19. Whole-study context: The origin of the acute and convalescent COVID-19 samples was the United States, Italy and Spain. The cDNA or gDNA used as material had been derived from T cells, B-cell-depleted T cells, or PBMCs.

In the study's own analysis: Reference gene primer amplification yielded estimated nucleated cell counts. Generated by immunoSEQ multiplex PCR, the TCRdb table keeps only in-frame clones and is missing some. That table is the source of V, J and clone size, and D and trimming were worked out from the DNA. In the table there are approximately 36,000 clones, approximately 75% of which are singletons. The germline V gene has CDR1 SGHNT and CDR2 YENEEA. V gave up 5 bases and J gave up 0 bases, with 8 bases separating them. The CDR3 is 14 residues long. This receptor was obtained from a human donor in a cohort sampled during active or convalescent COVID-19. The donor label of this sample is uncertain. The chain has TRBV11-3 and TRBJ2-1, with D possibly being TRBD2 (5 bases). The specimen sequenced was peripheral blood. In DNA, the CDR3 is TGTGCCAGCAGCCCGGGGAGCTCCTACAATGAGCAGTTCTTC. Protein sequence: CASSPGSSYNEQFF.